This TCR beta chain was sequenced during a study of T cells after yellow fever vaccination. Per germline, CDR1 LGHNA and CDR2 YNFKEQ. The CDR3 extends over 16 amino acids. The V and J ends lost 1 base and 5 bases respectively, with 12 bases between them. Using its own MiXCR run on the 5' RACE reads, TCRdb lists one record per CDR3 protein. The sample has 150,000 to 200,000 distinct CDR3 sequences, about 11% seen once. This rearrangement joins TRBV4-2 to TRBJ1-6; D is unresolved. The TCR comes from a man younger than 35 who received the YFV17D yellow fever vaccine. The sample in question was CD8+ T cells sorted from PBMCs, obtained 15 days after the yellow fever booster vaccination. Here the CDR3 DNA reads TGTGCCAGCAGCCAAGTGGCAGGAAAAAATAATTCACCCCTCCACTTT. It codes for CASSQVAGKNNSPLHF.